The present T cell receptor beta chain was sequenced within a study of T cell responses to AZD1222 COVID-19 vaccine. V was pared by 4 bases and J by 8 bases, with 5 bases of the junction left unmatched. Per the germline V gene, CDR1 is SGHTA and CDR2 is FQGNSA. This CDR3 spans 13 amino acids. Points on this clone: Its antigen is unknown.

Study results and limitations: Vaccine-related CD4 TCRs covered spike, predominating at 160-218 and 743-854. Recipients of AZD1222 seropositive at baseline numbered only 6 or 7. The repertoires were collected only after the peak T cell response. Clonal diversity may have been underestimated, and the donors were mostly white British, with more females than males.

Repertoires were generated with immunoSEQ multiplex PCR, while TCRdb's copy carries only in-frame clones and drops some. The sample includes tens of thousands of clones, over 80% of them seen just once. This chain links TRBV7-2 with TRBJ2-1; 7 bases line up with TRBD2. The clonotype originates from an adult in good health. Source: peripheral blood, taken on day 0 of AZD1222 vaccination. The chain's CDR3 is CASSWAGGDEQFF. The CDR3 DNA sequence: TGTGCCAGCAGCTGGGCTGGGGGGGATGAGCAGTTCTTC.